A single sample gave rise to the 19 T cell receptor beta chains below, sequenced in a study of control samples from healthy donors and cancer patients. Sequencing used immunoSEQ multiplex PCR; TCRdb keeps in-frame clones, though not all of them. Of around 130,000 clones detected, roughly 90% appear once; the ten largest clones hold approximately 8%. Specimen: PBMCs. The receptors here all came from a man aged 45-60 years with head and neck cancer.

The V call is TRBV3-1 (or the pseudogene TRBV3-2), the J call TRBJ2-3, with D maybe TRBD1 (5 bases). Germline V gene sequence: CDR1 LGHDT, CDR2 YNNKEL (reference sequence). Trimming shortened V by 0 bases and J by 2 bases, and 15 bases separated the two germline ends. The CDR3 is 17 residues long. Here the CDR3 DNA reads TGTGCCAGCAGCCAAGACCAGGGCACCACGGACACAGATACGCAGTATTTT. Its protein is CASSQDQGTTDTDTQYF.

The chain combines TRBV19 with TRBJ1-3; the D is unclear. The CDR3 covers 15 residues. Germline V gene sequence: CDR1 LNHDA, CDR2 SQIVND (reference sequence). Trimming cost V 3 bases and J 0 bases, with 9 bases left between them. Here the CDR3 reads CASSIDRRSGNTIYF. The CDR3, as DNA: TGTGCCAGTAGTATCGATCGTCGCTCTGGAAACACCATATATTTT.

This chain links TRBV19 with TRBJ1-5, with 8 bases aligning to TRBD1. The CDR3 is 14 residues long. Unmatched junction bases numbered 3, after V lost 3 bases and J lost 5 bases. CDR1 and CDR2 (germline): LNHDA, SQIVND (reference sequence). As DNA, the CDR3 is TGTGCCAGTAGTATTAGGACAGGGCATCAGCCCCAGCATTTT. Protein: CASSIRTGHQPQHF.

The chain joins TRBV25-1 to TRBJ1-1; unclear D gene. The germline V and J ends were trimmed by 1 base and 4 bases, with 7 bases remaining between them. The CDR3 extends over 13 amino acids. Germline V gene lookup returns CDR1 MGHDK and CDR2 SYGVNS. Here the CDR3 reads CASSELGSTEAFF. The DNA of the CDR3 is TGTGCCAGCAGTGAATTAGGGTCCACTGAAGCTTTCTTT. The full variable domain, its missing parts supplied by reference TRBV25-1 and TRBJ1-1, is EADIYQTPRYLVIGTGKKITLECSQTMGHDKMYWYQQDPGMELHLIHYSYGVNSTEKGDLSSESTVSRIRTEHFPLTLESARPSHTSQYLCASSELGSTEAFFGQGTRLTVV.

The V gene is TRBV11-2, the J gene TRBJ1-6; D gene uncertain. Germline V lookup: CDR1 SGHAT, CDR2 FQNNGV. V dropped 6 bases and J dropped 7 bases, with 19 bases sitting between them. The CDR3 has 16 residues. The CDR3 reads CASSPGELSANSPLHF. CDR3 DNA: TGTGCCAGCAGTCCGGGCGAGCTGTCGGCCAATTCACCCCTCCACTTT.

This clone was detected a few times. The sample carries other DNA sequences with the same CDR3. This chain connects TRBV19 to TRBJ1-6; no clear D. Trimming took 1 base from V and 9 from J, leaving 4 bases between them. The CDR3 contains 12 residues. CDR1 and CDR2 from the germline V gene are LNHDA and SQIVND (reference sequence). In DNA form, the CDR3 reads TGTGCCAGTAGTATAGGAGGTTCACCCCTCCACTTT. It yields the protein CASSIGGSPLHF.

This rearrangement joins TRBV30 to TRBJ1-3; tentatively, D is TRBD1 (6 bases). The germline V gene encodes CDR1 GTSNPN and CDR2 SVGIG (reference sequence). Trimming shortened V by 1 base and J by 6 bases, and 7 bases separated the two germline ends. This CDR3 has 12 residues. Written as DNA, the CDR3 is TGTGCCTGGAGTGGGGACACAAACACCATATATTTT. This translates into CAWSGDTNTIYF.

The V call is TRBV9, the J call TRBJ2-7, with 12 bases identical to TRBD2. The CDR3 spans 15 residues. Germline CDR1 is SGDLS and CDR2 is YYNGEE. With V trimmed by 3 bases and J by 3 bases, 4 bases remained unmatched. CDR3 protein: CASSGGLAGLYEQYF. The DNA of the CDR3 is TGTGCCAGCAGCGGAGGACTAGCGGGGCTCTACGAGCAGTACTTC.

The CDR3 sequence: CASSLDAPSGSIYNEQFF. Here the CDR3 DNA reads TGTGCCAGCAGCTTAGATGCGCCTAGCGGGAGTATCTACAATGAGCAGTTCTTC. The V gene is TRBV11-2, the J gene TRBJ2-1; 10 positions agree with TRBD2. The CDR3 contains 18 residues. Germline values: CDR1 SGHAT, CDR2 FQNNGV. Trimming removed 0 bases from V and 3 bases from J; junction bases left unmatched: 8.

In this sample, this clone turned up once. This chain connects TRBV7-9 to TRBJ2-6; D ambiguous. The V gene's germline CDR1 is SEHNR and CDR2 FQNEAQ (reference sequence). Trimming removed 1 base from V and 0 bases from J, with 7 bases in between. The CDR3 runs 16 residues. For the CDR3, the DNA is TGTGCCAGCAGCTTAGGGCTACCCTCTGGGGCCAACGTCCTGACTTTC. The encoded protein is CASSLGLPSGANVLTF.

This clone was seen just once. Germline is not matched at one junction end, which may reflect a read error. The chain couples TRBV6-4 to TRBJ1-4; 7 bases map to TRBD1. Germline V gene data show CDR1 as MRHNA and CDR2 as SNTAGT. This CDR3 comprises 15 residues. CDR3 protein: CASREETGTAEKLFF. The CDR3 region has the DNA TGTGCCAGCCGTGAGGAGACAGGGACTGCGGAAAAACTGTTTTTT.

This chain joins TRBV5-1 and TRBJ2-2; 12 bases line up with TRBD2. This CDR3 comprises 18 residues. Per the germline V gene, CDR1 is SGHRS and CDR2 is YFSETQ. Trimming removed 4 bases from V and 4 bases from J; junction bases left unmatched: 11. DNA of the CDR3: TGCGCCAGCAGCACGCCGACTAGCGGGAGACCGGGCACCGGGGAGCTGTTTTTT. Protein product: CASSTPTSGRPGTGELFF.

The chain couples TRBV6-2 or TRBV6-3 to TRBJ2-1; D call uncertain. In germline, CDR1 is MNHEY, CDR2 SVGEGT. V was trimmed by 4 bases and J by 6 bases, leaving 19 bases between them. This CDR3 region has 16 residues. CDR3 amino acids: CASSFGRLPFGNEQFF. In nucleotides, the CDR3 is TGTGCCAGCAGTTTCGGACGGCTCCCCTTTGGCAATGAGCAGTTCTTC.

V is TRBV18 and J is TRBJ2-1; 7 bases align to TRBD2. Trimming took 6 bases from V and 8 from J; bases not matched to a gene: 10. CDR1 is KGHSH and CDR2 is LQKENI in the germline V gene. The length of the CDR3 is 14 residues. The CDR3 protein is CASSPREERDEQFF. The DNA of the CDR3 is TGTGCCAGCTCTCCCCGGGAGGAAAGGGATGAGCAGTTCTTC.

The chain links TRBV27 to TRBJ2-5, with TRBD1 identical over 7 bases. V trimming: 9 bases; J trimming: 3 bases; junction bases outside the gene matches: 7. CDR1 is MNHEY and CDR2 is SMNVEV in the germline V gene (reference sequence). The CDR3 sequence is 13 residues long. The CDR3 here is CASSTGLKETQYF. In DNA form, the CDR3 reads TGTGCCAGTTCGACAGGGTTAAAAGAGACCCAGTACTTC.

The chain carries TRBV6-5 and TRBJ2-3; TRBD1 is a possible D gene (5 bases). CDR3 size: 15 residues. Germline lookup yields CDR1 MNHEY and CDR2 SVGAGI. The V gene lost 2 bases and the J gene lost 0 bases, with 9 bases spanning the gap. The CDR3 is CASSYGATSTDTQYF. The CDR3 nucleotides read TGTGCCAGCAGTTACGGGGCTACTAGCACAGATACGCAGTATTTT.

The chain has TRBV5-6 and TRBJ2-5; 9 bases line up with TRBD2. Germline V gives CDR1 SGHDT, CDR2 YYEEEE. This CDR3 has 17 residues. J lost 2 bases, V lost 0 bases, and 8 bases had no gene match. The CDR3 DNA reads TGTGCCAGCAGCTTGGGGCCAGCGGGGGGCCTACAAGAGACCCAGTACTTC. Its protein is CASSLGPAGGLQETQYF.

V and J are TRBV12-3 or TRBV12-4 and TRBJ2-1; perhaps TRBD2 as D (6 bases). This CDR3 is built from 11 residues. The V gene lost 5 bases and the J gene lost 9 bases, with 8 bases spanning the gap. The CDR3: CASSVSGEQFF. In DNA, the CDR3 is TGTGCCAGCAGTGTTAGCGGTGAGCAGTTCTTC.

This rearrangement joins TRBV3-1 (or the pseudogene TRBV3-2) to TRBJ2-1, with 7 positions matching TRBD2. With V trimmed by 4 bases and J by 5 bases, 2 bases remained unmatched. Per germline, CDR1 LGHDT and CDR2 YNNKEL (reference sequence). CDR3 size: 13 residues. Here the CDR3 reads CASSPTSDNEQFF. CDR3 DNA: TGTGCCAGCAGCCCCACTAGCGACAATGAGCAGTTCTTC.